The 11 T cell receptor beta chains below all came from one sample that was sequenced in a study of PD-L1 blockade in urothelial cancer. Measured with immunoSEQ multiplex PCR; TCRdb has only the in-frame clones, and not every one. Here the sample spans 55,000 to 80,000 clones, around 88% being singletons. Indicated time point: pretreatment peripheral blood. Specimen: PBMCs, collected around atezolizumab (anti-PD-L1) treatment. The origin of the receptors is a man in his 60s with urothelial cancer.

The V gene is TRBV7-3, the J gene TRBJ2-1; 10 nucleotides agree with TRBD1. CDR3 size: 17 residues. The ends lost 4 bases at V and 6 bases at J; junction bases unmatched: 12. CDR1 is SGHTA, CDR2 FQGTGA, per germline. CDR3 sequence: CASSSPDWGQGSNEQFF. The DNA of the CDR3 is TGTGCCAGCAGCTCCCCTGATTGGGGACAGGGGTCCAATGAGCAGTTCTTC.

This clone was seen only a few times. The rearrangement joins TRBV5-6 to TRBJ2-4, with D possibly TRBD2 on 5 matching bases. V lost 2 bases to trimming and J lost 8 bases, with 14 bases between them. CDR1 is SGHDT, CDR2 YYEEEE, per germline. This CDR3 has 14 amino acids. CDR3 region: CASSFRESGHIQYF. The CDR3 DNA sequence: TGTGCCAGCAGCTTTAGGGAGTCTGGACACATTCAGTACTTC. The variable domain in full, with the rest retrieved from reference TRBV5-6 and TRBJ2-4, is DAGVTQSPTHLIKTRGQQVTLRCSPKSGHDTVSWYQQALGQGPQFIFQYYEEEERQRGNFPDRFSGHQFPNYSSELNVNALLLGDSALYLCASSFRESGHIQYFGAGTRLSVL.

The chain employs TRBV7-8 and TRBJ2-7, with 8 bases that match TRBD2. CDR3 length equals 15 residues. The trim removed 2 bases at V and 0 bases at J, leaving 3 bases unmatched. Germline loops: CDR1 SGHVS, CDR2 FQNEAQ. Written as DNA, the CDR3 is TGTGCCAGCAGCTTAAGGGCGGGGGGCTCCTACGAGCAGTACTTC. Translation gives CASSLRAGGSYEQYF.

V gene TRBV18 combines with J gene TRBJ1-1; D is ambiguous. Germline V gene sequence: CDR1 KGHSH, CDR2 LQKENI. The length of the CDR3 is 13 residues. The V and J ends lost 2 bases and 0 bases respectively, with 4 bases between them. DNA for the CDR3: TGTGCCAGCTCACCAATCATGAACACTGAAGCTTTCTTT. It is translated as CASSPIMNTEAFF.

The CDR3 DNA follows: TGTGCCAGCAGCTTATTCCCCCCCGCTCGACAGGGACGTAGAGAGACCCAGTACTTC. Translating gives CASSLFPPARQGRRETQYF. This chain links TRBV7-2 with TRBJ2-5; 7 bases are shared with TRBD1. V lost 2 bases to trimming and J lost 4 bases; unmatched junction nucleotides: 19. Germline-derived CDR1 and CDR2 are SGHTA and FQGNSA. The CDR3 is 19 amino acids.

V gene TRBV30 combines with J gene TRBJ2-3; 10 nucleotides agree with TRBD1. V gave up 1 base and J gave up 5 bases; unmatched junction bases: 6. CDR3 length: 15 amino acids. Per germline, CDR1 GTSNPN and CDR2 SVGIG (reference sequence). In nucleotides, the CDR3 is TGTGCCTGGAGTGCGGGACAGGGGATTGGAGATACGCAGTATTTT. This translates into CAWSAGQGIGDTQYF.

This chain connects TRBV7-3 to TRBJ2-2; TRBD1 agrees at 12 bases. Per germline, CDR1 SGHTA and CDR2 FQGTGA. The CDR3 contains 16 residues. V gave up 5 bases and J gave up 4 bases; unmatched junction bases: 5. DNA for the CDR3: TGTGCCAGCAGCAGGGGGACAGGGGGCGTCACCGGGGAGCTGTTTTTT. Its protein is CASSRGTGGVTGELFF.

J is TRBJ1-2 and V is TRBV7-8, with D perhaps matching TRBD1 (5 bases). Germline CDR1 and CDR2: SGHVS and FQNEAQ. V was pared by 0 bases and J by 7 bases, with 12 bases between. The CDR3 is 14 amino acids. The CDR3 region is CASSLASGQGGYTF. The CDR3 DNA sequence: TGTGCCAGCAGCTTAGCGTCAGGGCAGGGTGGCTACACCTTC.

This chain uses TRBV19 with TRBJ2-3; TRBD2 agrees at 8 bases. CDR3 length: 18 amino acids. V lost 1 base to trimming and J lost 4 bases; unmatched junction nucleotides: 13. The germline V gene encodes CDR1 LNHDA and CDR2 SQIVND (reference sequence). The CDR3: CASSIVAGGAGHSDTQYF. The CDR3 coding sequence is TGTGCCAGTAGTATAGTGGCCGGGGGGGCAGGCCACTCAGATACGCAGTATTTT. Supplemented by reference TRBV19 and TRBJ2-3, the full variable domain reads DGGITQSPKYLFRKEGQNVTLSCEQNLNHDAMYWYRQDPGQGLRLIYYSQIVNDFQKGDIAEGYSVSREKKESFPLTVTSAQKNPTAFYLCASSIVAGGAGHSDTQYFGPGTRLTVL.

The chain joins TRBV2 to TRBJ2-4; the D gene is possibly TRBD2 (5 bases). CDR3 size: 14 residues. The ends were cut back, 6 bases at V and 0 bases at J, with 9 bases in the middle. Germline V gives CDR1 SNHLY, CDR2 FYNNEI. The CDR3 sequence: CASSVGLAKNIQYF. The DNA for the CDR3 is TGTGCCAGCAGCGTTGGACTAGCCAAAAACATTCAGTACTTC.

This clone occurred a few times. The gene calls are TRBV29-1 and TRBJ1-1; 7 nucleotides align to TRBD1. Germline V gives CDR1 SQVTM, CDR2 ANQGSEA. The CDR3 totals 14 residues. V was clipped by 2 bases and J by 5 bases; unmatched bases: 8. In nucleotides, the CDR3 is TGCAGCGTTGAACTAGGGGGCGGAAGGACTGAAGCTTTCTTT. It is translated as CSVELGGGRTEAFF.